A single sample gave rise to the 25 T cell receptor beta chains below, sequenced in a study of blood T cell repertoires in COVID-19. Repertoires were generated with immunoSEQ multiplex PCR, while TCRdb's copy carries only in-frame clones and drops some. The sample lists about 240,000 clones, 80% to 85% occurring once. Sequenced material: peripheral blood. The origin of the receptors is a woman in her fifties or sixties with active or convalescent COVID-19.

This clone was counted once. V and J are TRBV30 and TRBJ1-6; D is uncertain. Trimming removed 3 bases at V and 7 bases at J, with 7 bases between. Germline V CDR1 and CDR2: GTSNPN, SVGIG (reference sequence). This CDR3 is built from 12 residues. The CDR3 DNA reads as TGTGCCTGGAGCTTACAGAATTCACCCCTCCACTTT. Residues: CAWSLQNSPLHF.

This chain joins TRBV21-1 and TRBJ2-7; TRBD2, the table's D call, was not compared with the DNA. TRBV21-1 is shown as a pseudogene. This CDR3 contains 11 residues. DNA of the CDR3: TGTGCCAGCTGTGCCGGGGACGAGCAGTACTTC. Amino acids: CASCAGDEQYF.

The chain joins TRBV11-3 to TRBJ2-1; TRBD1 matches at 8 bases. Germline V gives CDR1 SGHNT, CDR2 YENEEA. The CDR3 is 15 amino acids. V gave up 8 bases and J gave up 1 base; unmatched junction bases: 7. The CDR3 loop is CASSQGAGSYNEQFF. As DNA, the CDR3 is TGTGCCAGCTCCCAGGGGGCAGGTTCCTACAATGAGCAGTTCTTC.

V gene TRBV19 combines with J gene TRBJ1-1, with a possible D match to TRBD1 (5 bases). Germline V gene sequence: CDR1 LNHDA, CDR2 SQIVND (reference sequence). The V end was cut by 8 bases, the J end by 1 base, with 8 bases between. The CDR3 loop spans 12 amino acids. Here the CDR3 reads CASLDRNTEAFF. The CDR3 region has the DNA TGTGCCAGTTTAGACAGGAACACTGAAGCTTTCTTT.

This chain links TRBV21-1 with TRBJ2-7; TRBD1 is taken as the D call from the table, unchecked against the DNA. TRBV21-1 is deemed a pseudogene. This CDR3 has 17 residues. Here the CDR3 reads CASSKGEGTGSSYEQYF. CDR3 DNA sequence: TGTGCCAGCAGCAAAGGCGAAGGGACAGGTAGCTCCTACGAGCAGTACTTC.

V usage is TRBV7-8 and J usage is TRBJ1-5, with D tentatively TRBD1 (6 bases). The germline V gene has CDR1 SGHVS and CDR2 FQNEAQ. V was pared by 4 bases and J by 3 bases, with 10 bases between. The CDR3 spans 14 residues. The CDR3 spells CASSSNRANQPQHF. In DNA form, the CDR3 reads TGTGCCAGCAGCTCCAACAGGGCCAATCAGCCCCAGCATTTT.

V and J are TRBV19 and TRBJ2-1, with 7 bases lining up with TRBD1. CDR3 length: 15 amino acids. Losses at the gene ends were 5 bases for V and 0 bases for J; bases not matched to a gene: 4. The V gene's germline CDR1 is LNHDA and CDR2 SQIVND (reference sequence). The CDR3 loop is CASSRQGYSYNEQFF. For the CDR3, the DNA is TGTGCCAGTAGTCGACAGGGTTACTCCTACAATGAGCAGTTCTTC. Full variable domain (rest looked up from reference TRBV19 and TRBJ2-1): DGGITQSPKYLFRKEGQNVTLSCEQNLNHDAMYWYRQDPGQGLRLIYYSQIVNDFQKGDIAEGYSVSREKKESFPLTVTSAQKNPTAFYLCASSRQGYSYNEQFFGPGTRLTVL.

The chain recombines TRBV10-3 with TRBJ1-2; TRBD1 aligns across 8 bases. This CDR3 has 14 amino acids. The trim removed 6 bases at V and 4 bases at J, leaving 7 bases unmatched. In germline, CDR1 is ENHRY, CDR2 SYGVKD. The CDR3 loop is CAISPGTGPYGYTF. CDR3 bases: TGTGCCATCAGCCCGGGGACAGGCCCCTATGGCTACACCTTC.

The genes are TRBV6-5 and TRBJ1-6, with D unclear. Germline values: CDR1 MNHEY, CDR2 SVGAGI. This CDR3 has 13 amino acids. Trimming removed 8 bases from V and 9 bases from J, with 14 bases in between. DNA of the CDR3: TGTGCCAGCCACCCGGGAATAGGTTCACCCCTCCACTTT. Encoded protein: CASHPGIGSPLHF.

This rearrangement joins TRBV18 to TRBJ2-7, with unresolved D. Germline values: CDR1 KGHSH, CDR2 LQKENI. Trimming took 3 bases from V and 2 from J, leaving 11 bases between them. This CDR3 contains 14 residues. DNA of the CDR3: TGTGCCAGCTCACCGACGAGGTCCACCTACGAGCAGTACTTC. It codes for CASSPTRSTYEQYF. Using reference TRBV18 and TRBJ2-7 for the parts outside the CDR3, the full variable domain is NAGVMQNPRHLVRRRGQEARLRCSPMKGHSHVYWYRQLPEEGLKFMVYLQKENIIDESGMPKERFSAEFPKEGPSILRIQQVVRGDSAAYFCASSPTRSTYEQYFGPGTRLTVT.

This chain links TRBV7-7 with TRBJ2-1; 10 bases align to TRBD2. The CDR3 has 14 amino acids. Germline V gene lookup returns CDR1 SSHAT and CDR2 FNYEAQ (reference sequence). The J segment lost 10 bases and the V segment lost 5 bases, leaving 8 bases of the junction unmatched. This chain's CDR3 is CASSTTGTSDEQFF. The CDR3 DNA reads TGTGCCAGCAGCACAACCGGGACTAGCGACGAGCAGTTCTTC.

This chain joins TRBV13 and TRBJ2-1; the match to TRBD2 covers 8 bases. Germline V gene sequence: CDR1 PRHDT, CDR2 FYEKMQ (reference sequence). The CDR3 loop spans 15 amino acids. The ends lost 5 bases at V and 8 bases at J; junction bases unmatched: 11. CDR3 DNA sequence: TGTGCCAGCAGCCTCCGGACTAGCCGTCTTGATGAGCAGTTCTTC. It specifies CASSLRTSRLDEQFF.

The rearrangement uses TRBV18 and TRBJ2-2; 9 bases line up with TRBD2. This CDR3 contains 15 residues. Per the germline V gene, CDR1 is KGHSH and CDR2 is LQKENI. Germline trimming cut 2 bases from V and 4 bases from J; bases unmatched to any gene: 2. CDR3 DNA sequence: TGTGCCAGCTCACCAGCTAGCGGGGTCACCGGGGAGCTGTTTTTT. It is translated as CASSPASGVTGELFF.

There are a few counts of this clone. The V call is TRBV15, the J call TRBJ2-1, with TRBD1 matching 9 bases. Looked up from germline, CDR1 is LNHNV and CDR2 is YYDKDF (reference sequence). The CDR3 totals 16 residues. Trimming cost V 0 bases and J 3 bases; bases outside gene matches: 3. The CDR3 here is CATSRDRTGVYNEQFF. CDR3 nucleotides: TGTGCCACCAGCAGAGATCGGACAGGGGTCTACAATGAGCAGTTCTTC.

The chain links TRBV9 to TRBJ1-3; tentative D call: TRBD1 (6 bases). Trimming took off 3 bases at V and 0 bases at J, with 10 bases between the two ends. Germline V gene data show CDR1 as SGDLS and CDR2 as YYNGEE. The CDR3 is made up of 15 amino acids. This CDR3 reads CASSEDSHSGNTIYF. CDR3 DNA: TGTGCCAGCAGCGAGGACAGTCACTCTGGAAACACCATATATTTT.

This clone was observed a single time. The CDR3, as DNA: TGTGCCAGCGAACAGGGGGCGGATACGCAGTATTTT. It is translated as CASEQGADTQYF. The chain has TRBV28 and TRBJ2-3; 9 bases line up with TRBD1. The CDR3 runs 12 residues. Looked up from germline, CDR1 is MDHEN and CDR2 is SYDVKM. The trim removed 8 bases at V and 6 bases at J, leaving 3 bases unmatched.

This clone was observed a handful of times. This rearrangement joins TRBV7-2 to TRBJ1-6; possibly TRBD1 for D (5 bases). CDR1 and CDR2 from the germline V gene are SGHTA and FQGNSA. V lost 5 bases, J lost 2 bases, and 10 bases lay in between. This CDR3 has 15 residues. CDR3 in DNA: TGTGCCAGCAGCCGCCTCAGGGCCTATAATTCACCCCTCCACTTT. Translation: CASSRLRAYNSPLHF.

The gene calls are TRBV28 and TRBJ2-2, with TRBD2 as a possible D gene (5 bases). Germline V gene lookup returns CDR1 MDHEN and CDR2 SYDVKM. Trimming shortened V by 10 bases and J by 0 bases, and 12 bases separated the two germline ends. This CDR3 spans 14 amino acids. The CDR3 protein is CAITPGTNTGELFF. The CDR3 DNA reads TGTGCCATCACCCCCGGGACGAACACCGGGGAGCTGTTTTTT. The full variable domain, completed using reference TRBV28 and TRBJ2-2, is DVKVTQSSRYLVKRTGEKVFLECVQDMDHENMFWYRQDPGLGLRLIYFSYDVKMKEKGDIPEGYSVSREKKERFSLILESASTNQTSMYLCAITPGTNTGELFFGEGSRLTVL.

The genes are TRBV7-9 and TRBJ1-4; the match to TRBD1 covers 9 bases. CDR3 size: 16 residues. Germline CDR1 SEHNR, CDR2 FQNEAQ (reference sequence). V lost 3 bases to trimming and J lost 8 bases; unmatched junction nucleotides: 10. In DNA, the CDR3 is TGTGCCAGCAGCTTCCCCTCCGGGACAGGGAACGAAAAACTGTTTTTT. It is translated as CASSFPSGTGNEKLFF.

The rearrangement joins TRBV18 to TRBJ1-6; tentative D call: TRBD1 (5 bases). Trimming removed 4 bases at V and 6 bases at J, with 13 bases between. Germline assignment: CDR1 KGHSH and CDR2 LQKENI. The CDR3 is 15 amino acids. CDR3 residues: CASSQTSDSNSPLHF. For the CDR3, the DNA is TGTGCCAGCTCACAGACATCCGACAGTAATTCACCCCTCCACTTT.

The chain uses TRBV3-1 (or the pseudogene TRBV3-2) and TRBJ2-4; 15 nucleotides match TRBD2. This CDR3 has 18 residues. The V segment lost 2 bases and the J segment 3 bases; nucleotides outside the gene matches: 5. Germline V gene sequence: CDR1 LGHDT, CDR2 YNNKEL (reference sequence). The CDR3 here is CASSQSGLAGGGKNIQYF. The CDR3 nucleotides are TGTGCCAGCAGCCAATCGGGACTAGCGGGGGGTGGCAAAAACATTCAGTACTTC.

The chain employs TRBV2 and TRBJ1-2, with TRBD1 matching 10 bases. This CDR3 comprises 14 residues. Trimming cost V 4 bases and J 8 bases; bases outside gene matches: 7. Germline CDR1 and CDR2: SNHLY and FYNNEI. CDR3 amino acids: CASSVGTGAVGYTF. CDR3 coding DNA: TGTGCCAGCAGTGTAGGGACAGGGGCTGTGGGCTACACCTTC.

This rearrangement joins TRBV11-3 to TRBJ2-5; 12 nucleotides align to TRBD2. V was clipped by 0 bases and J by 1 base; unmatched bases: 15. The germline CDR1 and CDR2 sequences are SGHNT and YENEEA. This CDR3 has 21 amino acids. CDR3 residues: CASSLERLAGDHRSVQETQYF. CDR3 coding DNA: TGTGCCAGCAGCTTAGAACGACTAGCGGGGGACCACAGGTCGGTCCAAGAGACCCAGTACTTC.

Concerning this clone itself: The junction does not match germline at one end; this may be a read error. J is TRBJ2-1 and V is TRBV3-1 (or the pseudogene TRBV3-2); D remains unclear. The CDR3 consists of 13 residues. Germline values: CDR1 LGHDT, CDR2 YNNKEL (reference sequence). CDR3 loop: CASSQFSHNEQFF. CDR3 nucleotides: TGTGCCAGCAGCCAATTCTCCCACAATGAGCAGTTCTTC.

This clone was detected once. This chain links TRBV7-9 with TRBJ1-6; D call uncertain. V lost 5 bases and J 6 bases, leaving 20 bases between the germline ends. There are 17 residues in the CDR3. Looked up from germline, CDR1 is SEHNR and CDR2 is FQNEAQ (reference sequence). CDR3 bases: TGTGCCAGCAGCGGACTCAGGAGCCAGACTACTAATTCACCCCTCCACTTT. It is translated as CASSGLRSQTTNSPLHF.